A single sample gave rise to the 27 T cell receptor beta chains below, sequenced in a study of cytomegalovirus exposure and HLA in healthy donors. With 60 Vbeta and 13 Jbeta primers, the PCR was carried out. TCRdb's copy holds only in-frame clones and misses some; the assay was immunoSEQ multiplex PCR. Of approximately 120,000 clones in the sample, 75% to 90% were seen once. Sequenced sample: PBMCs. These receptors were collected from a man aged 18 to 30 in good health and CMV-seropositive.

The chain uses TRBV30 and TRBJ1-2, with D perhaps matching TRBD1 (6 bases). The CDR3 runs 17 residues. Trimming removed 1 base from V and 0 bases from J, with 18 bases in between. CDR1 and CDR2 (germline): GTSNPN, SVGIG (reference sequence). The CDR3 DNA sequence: TGTGCCTGGAGTGGGGGCCCTGGACAGCTAGCTAACTATGGCTACACCTTC. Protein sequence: CAWSGGPGQLANYGYTF.

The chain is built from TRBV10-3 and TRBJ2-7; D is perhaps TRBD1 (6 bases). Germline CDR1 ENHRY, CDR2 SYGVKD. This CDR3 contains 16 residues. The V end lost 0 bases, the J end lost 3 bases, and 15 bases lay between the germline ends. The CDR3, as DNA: TGTGCCATCAGTGAGTCTTGGGGGCTATCCCTCTACGAGCAGTACTTC. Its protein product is CAISESWGLSLYEQYF.

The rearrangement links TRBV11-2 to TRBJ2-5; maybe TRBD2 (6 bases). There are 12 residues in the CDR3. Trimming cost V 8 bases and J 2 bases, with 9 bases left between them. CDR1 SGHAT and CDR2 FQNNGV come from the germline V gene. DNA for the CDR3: TGTGCCAGCCGGGGGTTACAAGAGACCCAGTACTTC. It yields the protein CASRGLQETQYF.

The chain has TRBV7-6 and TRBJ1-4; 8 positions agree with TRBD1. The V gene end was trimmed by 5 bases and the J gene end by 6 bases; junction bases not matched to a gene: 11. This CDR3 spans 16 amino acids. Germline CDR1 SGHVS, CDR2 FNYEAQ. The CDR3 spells CASSPLEGQEHEKLFF. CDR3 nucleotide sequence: TGTGCCAGCAGCCCTCTGGAGGGACAGGAGCATGAAAAACTGTTTTTT.

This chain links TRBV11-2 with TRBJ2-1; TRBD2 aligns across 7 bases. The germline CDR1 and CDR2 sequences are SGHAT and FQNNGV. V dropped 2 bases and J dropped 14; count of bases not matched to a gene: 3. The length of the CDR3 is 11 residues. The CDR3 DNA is TGTGCCAGCAGCTTACTAGCGGTTGAGTTCTTC. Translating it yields CASSLLAVEFF. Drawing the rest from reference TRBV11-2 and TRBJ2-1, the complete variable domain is EAGVAQSPRYKIIEKRQSVAFWCNPISGHATLYWYQQILGQGPKLLIQFQNNGVVDDSQLPKDRFSAERLKGVDSTLKIQPAKLEDSAVYLCASSLLAVEFFGPGTRLTVL.

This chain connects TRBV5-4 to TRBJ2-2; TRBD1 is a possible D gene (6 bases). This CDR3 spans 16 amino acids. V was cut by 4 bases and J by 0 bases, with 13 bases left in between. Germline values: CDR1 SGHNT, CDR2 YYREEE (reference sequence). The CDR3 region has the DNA TGTGCCAGCAGCCCCAGGGACATCGCGAACACCGGGGAGCTGTTTTTT. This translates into CASSPRDIANTGELFF.

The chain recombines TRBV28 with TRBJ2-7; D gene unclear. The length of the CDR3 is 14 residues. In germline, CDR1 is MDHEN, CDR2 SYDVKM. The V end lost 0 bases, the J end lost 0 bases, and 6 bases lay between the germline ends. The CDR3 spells CASSLWANSYEQYF. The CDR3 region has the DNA TGTGCCAGCAGTTTATGGGCCAACTCCTACGAGCAGTACTTC.

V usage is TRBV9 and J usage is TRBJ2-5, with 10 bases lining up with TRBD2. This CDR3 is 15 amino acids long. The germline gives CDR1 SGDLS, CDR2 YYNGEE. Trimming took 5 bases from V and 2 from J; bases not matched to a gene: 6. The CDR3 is CASSSSGGTQETQYF. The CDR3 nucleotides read TGTGCCAGCAGTAGTAGCGGGGGGACGCAAGAGACCCAGTACTTC. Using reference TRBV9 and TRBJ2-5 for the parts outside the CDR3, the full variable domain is DSGVTQTPKHLITATGQRVTLRCSPRSGDLSVYWYQQSLDQGLQFLIQYYNGEERAKGNILERFSAQQFPDLHSELNLSSLELGDSALYFCASSSSGGTQETQYFGPGTRLLVL.

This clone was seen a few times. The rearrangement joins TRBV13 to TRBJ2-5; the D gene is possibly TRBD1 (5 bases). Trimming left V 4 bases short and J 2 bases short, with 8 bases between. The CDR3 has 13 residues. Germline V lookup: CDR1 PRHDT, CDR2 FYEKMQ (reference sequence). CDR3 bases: TGTGCCAGCAGCTCCAGACAGCAAGAGACCCAGTACTTC. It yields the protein CASSSRQQETQYF.

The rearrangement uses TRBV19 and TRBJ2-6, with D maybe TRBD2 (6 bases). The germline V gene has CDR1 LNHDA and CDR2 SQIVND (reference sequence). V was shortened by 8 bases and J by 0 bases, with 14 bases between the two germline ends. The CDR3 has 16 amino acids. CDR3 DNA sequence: TGTGCCAGTCGACCTATGGGGGGCTCTGGGGCCAACGTCCTGACTTTC. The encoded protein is CASRPMGGSGANVLTF.

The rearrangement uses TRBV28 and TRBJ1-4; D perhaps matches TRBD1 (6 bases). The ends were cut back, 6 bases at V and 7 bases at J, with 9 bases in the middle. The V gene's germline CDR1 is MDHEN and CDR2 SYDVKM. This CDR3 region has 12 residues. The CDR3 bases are TGTGCCAGCAGAAGGGGGGGTGAAAAACTGTTTTTT. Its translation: CASRRGGEKLFF.

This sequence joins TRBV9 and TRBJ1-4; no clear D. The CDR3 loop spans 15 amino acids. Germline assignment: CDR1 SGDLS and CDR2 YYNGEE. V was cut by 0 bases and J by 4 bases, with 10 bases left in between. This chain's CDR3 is CASSVATGNNEKLFF. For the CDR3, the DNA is TGTGCCAGCAGCGTAGCTACGGGTAATAATGAAAAACTGTTTTTT.

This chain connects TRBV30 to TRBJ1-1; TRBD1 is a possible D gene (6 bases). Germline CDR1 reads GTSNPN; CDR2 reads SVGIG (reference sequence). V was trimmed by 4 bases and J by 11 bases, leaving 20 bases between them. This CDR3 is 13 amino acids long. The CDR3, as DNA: TGTGCCTGGAAGTACCCAGGGGCAGTAGACGCTTTCTTT. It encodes CAWKYPGAVDAFF.

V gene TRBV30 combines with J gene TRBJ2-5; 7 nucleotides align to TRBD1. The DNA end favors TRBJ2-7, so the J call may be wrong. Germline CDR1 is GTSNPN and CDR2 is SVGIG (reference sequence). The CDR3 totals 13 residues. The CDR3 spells CASSRDSPYEQYF. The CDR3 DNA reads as TGTGCCTCCTCGAGGGACAGCCCCTACGAGCAGTACTTC.

The CDR3 coding sequence is TGTGCCAGCAGCTTAGCCGGGGGGGCTTACCACCAAGAGACCCAGTACTTC. Amino acids: CASSLAGGAYHQETQYF. V is TRBV7-8 and J is TRBJ2-5; 8 bases are shared with TRBD2. Looked up from germline, CDR1 is SGHVS and CDR2 is FQNEAQ. The CDR3 length is 17 residues. The ends lost 0 bases at V and 0 bases at J; junction bases unmatched: 6. Using reference TRBV7-8 and TRBJ2-5 for the parts outside the CDR3, the full variable domain is GAGVSQSPRYKVAKRGQDVALRCDPISGHVSLFWYQQALGQGPEFLTYFQNEAQLDKSGLPSDRFFAERPEGSVSTLKIQRTQQEDSAVYLCASSLAGGAYHQETQYFGPGTRLLVL.

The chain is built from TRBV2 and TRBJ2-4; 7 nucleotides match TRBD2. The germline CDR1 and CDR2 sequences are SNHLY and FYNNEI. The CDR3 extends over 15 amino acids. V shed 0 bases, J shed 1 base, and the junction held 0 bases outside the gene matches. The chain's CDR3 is CASSEALAAKNIQYF. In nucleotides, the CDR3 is TGTGCCAGCAGTGAAGCACTAGCGGCCAAAAACATTCAGTACTTC.

The CDR3 DNA is TGTGCCAGCACCCGTGAGGGTAGGAGTTCACCCCTCCACTTT. This translates into CASTREGRSSPLHF. The chain recombines TRBV7-9 with TRBJ1-6; D ambiguous. Germline-derived CDR1 and CDR2 are SEHNR and FQNEAQ (reference sequence). This CDR3 contains 14 residues. The V end lost 7 bases, the J end lost 9 bases, and 16 bases lay between the germline ends.

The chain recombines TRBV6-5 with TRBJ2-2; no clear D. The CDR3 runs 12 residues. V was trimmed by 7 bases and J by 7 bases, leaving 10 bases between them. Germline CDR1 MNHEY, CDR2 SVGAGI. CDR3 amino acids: CASTRAGGELFF. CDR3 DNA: TGTGCCAGCACCCGAGCAGGCGGGGAGCTGTTTTTT.

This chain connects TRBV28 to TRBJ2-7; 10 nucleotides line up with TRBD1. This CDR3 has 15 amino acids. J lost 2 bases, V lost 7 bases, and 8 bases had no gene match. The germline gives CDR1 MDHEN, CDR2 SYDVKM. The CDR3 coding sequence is TGTGCCAGCACCTCCCCAGGGACAGGGGCCTACGAGCAGTACTTC. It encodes CASTSPGTGAYEQYF.

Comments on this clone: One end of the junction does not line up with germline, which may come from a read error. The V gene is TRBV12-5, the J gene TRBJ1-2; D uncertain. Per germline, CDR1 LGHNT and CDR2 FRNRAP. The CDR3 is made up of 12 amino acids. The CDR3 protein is CASGLVSSAGSF. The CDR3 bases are TGTGCTAGTGGTTTGGTATCCAGTGCGGGCTCCTTC.

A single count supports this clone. CDR3 DNA sequence: TGTGCCAGCAGCCCCCGGGACAGGGGTTTCTATGGCTACACCTTC. As protein: CASSPRDRGFYGYTF. This chain links TRBV21-1 with TRBJ1-2; the DNA was not used to check the table's D call, TRBD1. TRBV21-1 is labeled a pseudogene. The CDR3 covers 15 residues.

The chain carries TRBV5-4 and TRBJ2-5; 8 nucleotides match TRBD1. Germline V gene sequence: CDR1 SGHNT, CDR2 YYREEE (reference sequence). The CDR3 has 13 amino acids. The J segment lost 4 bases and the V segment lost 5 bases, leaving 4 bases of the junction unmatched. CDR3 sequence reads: CASSFGTGETQYF. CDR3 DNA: TGTGCCAGCAGTTTTGGGACAGGAGAGACCCAGTACTTC.

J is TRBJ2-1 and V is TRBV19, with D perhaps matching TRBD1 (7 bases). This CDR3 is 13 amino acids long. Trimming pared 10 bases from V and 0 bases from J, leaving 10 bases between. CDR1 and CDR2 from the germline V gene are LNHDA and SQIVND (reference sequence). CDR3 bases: TGTGCCACAGGGGGGAGCTCCTACAATGAGCAGTTCTTC. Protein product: CATGGSSYNEQFF.

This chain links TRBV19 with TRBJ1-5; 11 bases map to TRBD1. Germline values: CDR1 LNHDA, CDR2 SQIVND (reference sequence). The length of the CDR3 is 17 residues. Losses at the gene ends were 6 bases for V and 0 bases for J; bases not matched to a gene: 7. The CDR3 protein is CASSPWDRGYSNQPQHF. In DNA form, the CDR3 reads TGTGCCAGTAGCCCCTGGGACAGGGGGTATAGCAATCAGCCCCAGCATTTT.

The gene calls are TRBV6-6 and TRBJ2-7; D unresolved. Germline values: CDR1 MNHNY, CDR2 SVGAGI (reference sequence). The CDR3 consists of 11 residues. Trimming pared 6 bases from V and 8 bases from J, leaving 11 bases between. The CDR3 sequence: CASSPKDKQYF. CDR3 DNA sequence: TGTGCCAGCAGCCCAAAAGACAAGCAGTACTTC.

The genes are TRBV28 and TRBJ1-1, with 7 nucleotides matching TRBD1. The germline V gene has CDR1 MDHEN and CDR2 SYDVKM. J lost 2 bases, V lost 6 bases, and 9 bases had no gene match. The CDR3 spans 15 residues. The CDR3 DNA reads TGTGCCAGCAGACCCCCGACAGGGTCTAACACTGAAGCTTTCTTT. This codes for CASRPPTGSNTEAFF.

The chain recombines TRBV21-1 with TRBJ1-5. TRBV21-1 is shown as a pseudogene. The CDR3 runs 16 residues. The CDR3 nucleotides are TGTGCCAGCAGCAAAGCGACGGAGGGTTCCGAGCAGCCCCAGCATTTT. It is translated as CASSKATEGSEQPQHF.